This T cell receptor beta chain emerged from a study of blood T cell repertoires in COVID-19. Across the study: Material from acute and convalescent COVID-19 was sourced from the United States, Italy and Spain. T cells, B-cell-depleted T cells, or PBMCs supplied cDNA or gDNA.

Profiling relied on immunoSEQ multiplex PCR, and the TCRdb table lists in-frame clones only, not all of them. The sample includes just over 250,000 clones, around four fifths seen only once; the top ten take approximately 4.5%. Across about two dozen US areas, participants ranged in age from roughly 18 to 95 years. Cohort placement rested on clinical history that participants reported themselves. The sample comprised PBMCs or T cells enriched from blood (not recorded which). This TCR derives from a young man with acute COVID-19.

CDR3 DNA: TGTGCCAGCGCTTATCTAGCGGGCACCGGGGAGCTGTTTTTT. Amino acids: CASAYLAGTGELFF. The rearrangement uses TRBV6-5 and TRBJ2-2, with TRBD2 identical over 8 bases. Germline CDR1 and CDR2: MNHEY and SVGAGI. After removal of 8 bases from V and 4 bases from J, the junction contained 6 bases not matched to a gene. This CDR3 is built from 14 residues.